The 12 T cell receptor beta chains below all came from one sample that was sequenced in a study of CD8 T cells in ankylosing spondylitis. Findings and limits, study-wide: Roughly eight highly homologous variants made up a TCR beta motif, and this motif appeared characteristic of ankylosing spondylitis blood.

TCRdb reprocessed the 5' RACE reads via MiXCR and lists one record per CDR3 protein. Of more than 600,000 distinct CDR3 sequences detected, under 20% appear once; the ten largest clones hold around 19%. For these TCRs, the target antigens are not known. Specimen: blood, either unsorted or a sorted T cell fraction (not recorded which). These receptors all come from a male donor with ankylosing spondylitis.

This clonotype turned up a few times. The chain recombines TRBV5-1 with TRBJ2-7, with TRBD2 matching over 16 bases. J was trimmed by 3 bases and V by 5 bases; bases with no gene match: 5. This CDR3 contains 16 residues. CDR1 is SGHRS and CDR2 is YFSETQ in the germline V gene. The CDR3 reads CASSSGLAGGDYEQYF. The CDR3 DNA is TGCGCCAGCAGTTCGGGACTAGCGGGGGGGGACTACGAGCAGTACTTC.

J is TRBJ2-1 and V is TRBV5-1, with 8 bases fitting TRBD2. The germline gives CDR1 SGHRS, CDR2 YFSETQ. This CDR3 has 14 residues. With 0 bases clipped from V and 9 bases from J, the junction kept 5 bases outside the gene matches. CDR3 region: CASSLAGLGGEQFF. In DNA, the CDR3 is TGCGCCAGCAGCTTGGCGGGACTAGGGGGTGAGCAGTTCTTC.

The V and J genes are TRBV6-1 and TRBJ2-1, with 10 positions matching TRBD2. This CDR3 has 16 amino acids. After removal of 6 bases from V and 0 bases from J, the junction contained 5 bases not matched to a gene. Germline CDR1 is MNHNS and CDR2 is SASEGT. The CDR3 DNA is TGTGCCAGCAGCTCGGCTAGCGGGGGCTCCTACAATGAGCAGTTCTTC. This encodes CASSSASGGSYNEQFF.

In this sample, this clonotype turned up a few times. The chain's CDR3 is CASSPDFAGGGEKGNSPLHF. The DNA for the CDR3 is TGTGCCAGCAGTCCCGATTTTGCAGGCGGTGGGGAAAAGGGCAATTCACCCCTCCACTTT. This chain connects TRBV12-3 or TRBV12-4 to TRBJ1-6; D is unresolved. Trimming stripped 5 bases from V and 7 bases from J, with 30 bases between. The CDR3 has 20 amino acids.

This clonotype was recorded many times. The genes are TRBV12-3 or TRBV12-4 and TRBJ2-7; D remains unclear. The V gene lost 3 bases and the J gene lost 2 bases, with 5 bases spanning the gap. This CDR3 is built from 12 residues. For the CDR3, the DNA is TGTGCCAGCAGTTTCAGCCCCTACGAGCAGTACTTC. Translated: CASSFSPYEQYF.

V gene TRBV19 combines with J gene TRBJ2-1, with D possibly matching TRBD1 (5 bases). Trimming took 3 bases from V and 3 from J, leaving 12 bases between them. The CDR3 is made up of 15 amino acids. CDR1 is LNHDA, CDR2 SQIVND, per germline (reference sequence). In DNA, the CDR3 is TGTGCCAGTAGTATGGACATATCGGGCTACAATGAGCAGTTCTTC. This translates into CASSMDISGYNEQFF.

This clonotype turned up a few times. The gene calls are TRBV7-8 and TRBJ1-1; the D gene is possibly TRBD1 (6 bases). The germline CDR1 and CDR2 sequences are SGHVS and FQNEAQ. The CDR3 runs to 14 residues. V was clipped by 3 bases and J by 7 bases, with 15 bases between them. The chain's CDR3 is CASSFGMGAYEAFF. DNA for the CDR3: TGTGCCAGCAGCTTTGGTATGGGGGCCTATGAAGCTTTCTTT.

This clonotype was detected only a few times. The V gene is TRBV24-1, the J gene TRBJ2-1, with 10 bases that match TRBD1. Trimming cost V 3 bases and J 6 bases; bases outside gene matches: 4. The V gene's germline CDR1 is KGHDR and CDR2 SFDVKD. This CDR3 is built from 15 residues. This chain's CDR3 is CATSDAGTGVNEQFF. CDR3 DNA: TGTGCCACCAGTGATGCCGGGACAGGGGTCAATGAGCAGTTCTTC.

This clonotype was seen ten or more times. The CDR3 nucleotides are TGCGCCAGCTGGTCAGGGCCCGGCTCTGGAAACACCATATATTTT. It codes for CASWSGPGSGNTIYF. The J gene is TRBJ1-3, the V gene TRBV5-1; D perhaps matches TRBD1 (5 bases). Germline assignment: CDR1 SGHRS and CDR2 YFSETQ. This CDR3 has 15 amino acids. V dropped 7 bases and J dropped 0 bases, with 14 bases sitting between them. Complete variable domain (other parts from reference TRBV5-1 and TRBJ1-3): KAGVTQTPRYLIKTRGQQVTLSCSPISGHRSVSWYQQTPGQGLQFLFEYFSETQRNKGNFPGRFSGRQFSNSRSEMNVSTLELGDSALYLCASWSGPGSGNTIYFGEGSWLTVV.

This clonotype was seen many times. J is TRBJ2-7 and V is TRBV7-9; D call uncertain. V was shortened by 1 base and J by 6 bases, with 13 bases between the two germline ends. Germline lookup yields CDR1 SEHNR and CDR2 FQNEAQ (reference sequence). This CDR3 has 14 amino acids. The CDR3 DNA reads as TGTGCCAGCAGCTTAGAACATGGTATGGGCGAGCAGTACTTC. It yields the protein CASSLEHGMGEQYF.

The rearrangement uses TRBV20-1 and TRBJ1-1; tentatively, D is TRBD1 (5 bases). This CDR3 has 12 amino acids. V was clipped by 6 bases and J by 1 base, with 9 bases between them. The germline V gene has CDR1 DFQATT and CDR2 SNEGSKA (reference sequence). The CDR3 nucleotides read TGCAGTGCCCAAGACAGGAACACTGAAGCTTTCTTT. It translates to CSAQDRNTEAFF.

This clonotype was recorded a few times. This chain uses TRBV6-5 with TRBJ1-1, with D perhaps TRBD1 (6 bases). The CDR3 runs to 15 residues. Germline assignment: CDR1 MNHEY and CDR2 SVGAGI. Trimming pared 2 bases from V and 1 base from J, leaving 11 bases between. CDR3 protein: CASSYLGHPNTEAFF. Here the CDR3 DNA reads TGTGCCAGCAGTTACCTGGGACACCCGAACACTGAAGCTTTCTTT.